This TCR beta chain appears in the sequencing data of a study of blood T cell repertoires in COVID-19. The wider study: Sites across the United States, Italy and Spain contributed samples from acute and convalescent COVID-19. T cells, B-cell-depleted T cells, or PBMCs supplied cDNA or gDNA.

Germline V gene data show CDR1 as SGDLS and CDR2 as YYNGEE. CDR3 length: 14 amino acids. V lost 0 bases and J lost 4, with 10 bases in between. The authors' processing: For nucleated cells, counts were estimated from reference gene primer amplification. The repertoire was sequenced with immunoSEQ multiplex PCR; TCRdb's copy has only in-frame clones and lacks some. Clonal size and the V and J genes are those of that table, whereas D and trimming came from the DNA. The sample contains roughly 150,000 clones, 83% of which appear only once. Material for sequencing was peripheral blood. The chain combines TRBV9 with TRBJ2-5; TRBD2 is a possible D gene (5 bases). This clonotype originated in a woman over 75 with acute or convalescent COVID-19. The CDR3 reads CASSVGGVGETQYF. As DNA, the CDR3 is TGTGCCAGCAGCGTAGGGGGAGTTGGAGAGACCCAGTACTTC. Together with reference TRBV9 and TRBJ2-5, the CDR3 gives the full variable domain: DSGVTQTPKHLITATGQRVTLRCSPRSGDLSVYWYQQSLDQGLQFLIQYYNGEERAKGNILERFSAQQFPDLHSELNLSSLELGDSALYFCASSVGGVGETQYFGPGTRLLVL.